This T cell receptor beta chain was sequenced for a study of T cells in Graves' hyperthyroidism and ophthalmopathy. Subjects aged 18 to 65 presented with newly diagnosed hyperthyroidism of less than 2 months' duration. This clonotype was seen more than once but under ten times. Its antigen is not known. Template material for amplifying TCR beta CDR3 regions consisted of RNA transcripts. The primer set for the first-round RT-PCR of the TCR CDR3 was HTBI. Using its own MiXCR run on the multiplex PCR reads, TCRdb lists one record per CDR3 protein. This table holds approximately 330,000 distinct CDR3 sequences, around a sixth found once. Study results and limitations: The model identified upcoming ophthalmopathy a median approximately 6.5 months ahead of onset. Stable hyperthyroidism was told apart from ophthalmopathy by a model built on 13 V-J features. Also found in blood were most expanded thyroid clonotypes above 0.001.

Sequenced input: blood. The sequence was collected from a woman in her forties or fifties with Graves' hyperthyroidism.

CDR3 in amino acids: CASSYQDYEQYF. DNA of the CDR3: TGTGCCAGCAGCTACCAAGACTACGAGCAGTACTTC. The rearrangement joins TRBV13 to TRBJ2-7; no firm D call. Trimming took off 4 bases at V and 3 bases at J, with 7 bases between the two ends. This CDR3 contains 12 residues. Germline assignment: CDR1 PRHDT and CDR2 FYEKMQ (reference sequence).